The 32 T cell receptor beta chains below come from one sample, sequenced in a study of tissue T cells after allogeneic stem cell transplantation. The protocol was immunoSEQ multiplex PCR, while the TCRdb copy is restricted to in-frame clones and leaves out a portion. The data show about 25,000 clones, with around 79% seen just once and 7.5% to 9% held by the top ten. The sample consisted of tissue from the ileum, taken at autopsy. The source of these receptors is a female donor older than 55 with lung cancer.

In this sample, this clone turned up once. The chain combines TRBV20-1 with TRBJ2-7; D gene unclear. V was cut by 5 bases and J by 0 bases, with 5 bases left in between. The germline V gene encodes CDR1 DFQATT and CDR2 SNEGSKA (reference sequence). This CDR3 has 11 residues. The CDR3 bases are TGCAGTGCTGTAGACTCCTACGAGCAGTACTTC. This encodes CSAVDSYEQYF.

This clone turned up a few times. The chain uses TRBV7-8 and TRBJ2-1; TRBD2 matches at 10 bases. This CDR3 comprises 19 residues. V lost 3 bases to trimming and J lost 4 bases; unmatched junction nucleotides: 15. The germline V gene encodes CDR1 SGHVS and CDR2 FQNEAQ. The CDR3 bases are TGTGCCAGCAGCTTTCGGGGGGGCTCAAGGACTAGCGGATACAATGAGCAGTTCTTC. Amino acids: CASSFRGGSRTSGYNEQFF.

This clone was observed a few times. This chain uses TRBV7-2 with TRBJ2-6; D gene ambiguous. The V gene lost 4 bases and the J gene lost 2 bases, with 6 bases spanning the gap. The germline CDR1 and CDR2 sequences are SGHTA and FQGNSA. This CDR3 contains 14 residues. In DNA, the CDR3 is TGTGCCAGCAGCTCGTTTACTGGGGCCAACGTCCTGACTTTC. It encodes CASSSFTGANVLTF.

The chain has TRBV7-6 and TRBJ2-1; the D is unclear. Germline values: CDR1 SGHVS, CDR2 FNYEAQ. V was trimmed by 5 bases and J by 8 bases, leaving 7 bases between them. The CDR3 extends over 11 amino acids. The CDR3 region has the DNA TGTGCCAGCAGCGCTATGGATGAGCAGTTCTTC. Encoded protein: CASSAMDEQFF.

V and J are TRBV19 and TRBJ2-5; tentatively, D is TRBD2 (5 bases). Trimming pared 9 bases from V and 5 bases from J, leaving 16 bases between. Germline V CDR1 and CDR2: LNHDA, SQIVND (reference sequence). This CDR3 spans 13 amino acids. The CDR3, as DNA: TGTGCCAGCGCGCGGGTAGCACGGGAGACCCAGTACTTC. Translated, it gives CASARVARETQYF.

The chain joins TRBV20-1 to TRBJ2-1; the D is unclear. CDR1 is DFQATT, CDR2 SNEGSKA, per germline (reference sequence). The germline V and J ends were trimmed by 6 bases and 8 bases, with 11 bases remaining between them. CDR3 length: 11 amino acids. The CDR3 DNA reads as TGCAGTGCCACCACTGGAGATGAGCAGTTCTTC. This gives the protein CSATTGDEQFF.

The J gene is TRBJ2-1, the V gene TRBV12-3 or TRBV12-4, with D hard to call. V lost 7 bases and J 7 bases, leaving 8 bases between the germline ends. The CDR3 length is 11 residues. The CDR3 here is CASTGWNEQFF. The CDR3 region has the DNA TGTGCCAGCACCGGGTGGAATGAGCAGTTCTTC.

CDR3 region: CASSMIRGAGYEQYF. The CDR3 DNA reads TGTGCCAGTAGTATGATCCGGGGGGCCGGATACGAGCAGTACTTC. This chain joins TRBV19 and TRBJ2-7; tentatively, D is TRBD2 (7 bases). Trimming took off 3 bases at V and 4 bases at J, with 16 bases between the two ends. The germline V gene has CDR1 LNHDA and CDR2 SQIVND (reference sequence). This CDR3 is 15 amino acids long. The whole variable domain, filled in from reference TRBV19 and TRBJ2-7, reads DGGITQSPKYLFRKEGQNVTLSCEQNLNHDAMYWYRQDPGQGLRLIYYSQIVNDFQKGDIAEGYSVSREKKESFPLTVTSAQKNPTAFYLCASSMIRGAGYEQYFGPGTRLTVT.

The chain recombines TRBV5-6 with TRBJ2-3, with D uncertain. V lost 2 bases and J lost 6, with 10 bases in between. Germline V gene data show CDR1 as SGHDT and CDR2 as YYEEEE. The CDR3 has 13 amino acids. CDR3 DNA: TGTGCCAGCAGCTTTCTGGGTTCGGATACGCAGTATTTT. It is translated as CASSFLGSDTQYF.

This clone has only one observation. V usage is TRBV13 and J usage is TRBJ1-1; D is unresolved. With 1 base removed from V and 1 base from J, the gap between germline ends came to 7 bases. The CDR3 runs 14 residues. Germline CDR1 and CDR2: PRHDT and FYEKMQ (reference sequence). This chain's CDR3 is CASSLEGGNTEAFF. CDR3 DNA: TGTGCCAGCAGCTTAGAGGGTGGGAACACTGAAGCTTTCTTT. Full variable domain (missing parts from reference TRBV13 and TRBJ1-1): AAGVIQSPRHLIKEKRETATLKCYPIPRHDTVYWYQQGPGQDPQFLISFYEKMQSDKGSIPDRFSAQQFSDYHSELNMSSLELGDSALYFCASSLEGGNTEAFFGQGTRLTVV.

This clone was found once. The V and J genes are TRBV14 and TRBJ2-1; 7 nucleotides align to TRBD2. Germline V gives CDR1 SGHDN, CDR2 FVKESK. After removal of 2 bases from V and 7 bases from J, the junction contained 5 bases not matched to a gene. The CDR3 covers 14 residues. This chain's CDR3 is CASSQWGGRNEQFF. CDR3 in DNA: TGTGCCAGCAGCCAATGGGGGGGAAGGAATGAGCAGTTCTTC. The variable domain in full, completed from reference TRBV14 and TRBJ2-1, reads EAGVTQFPSHSVIEKGQTVTLRCDPISGHDNLYWYRRVMGKEIKFLLHFVKESKQDESGMPNNRFLAERTGGTYSTLKVQPAELEDSGVYFCASSQWGGRNEQFFGPGTRLTVL.

J is TRBJ2-3 and V is TRBV9; maybe TRBD2 (5 bases). Germline assignment: CDR1 SGDLS and CDR2 YYNGEE. Deletions cut 2 bases from V and 2 bases from J, with 18 bases between. The CDR3 is made up of 17 amino acids. CDR3 in DNA: TGTGCCAGCAGCGTTTCCGGCTGGCGGGTCGACACAGATACGCAGTATTTT. Translation gives CASSVSGWRVDTDTQYF.

This clone was recorded a few times. This chain joins TRBV15 and TRBJ2-2; 7 nucleotides match TRBD2. Trimming cost V 4 bases and J 6 bases; bases outside gene matches: 8. This CDR3 has 15 residues. Germline V gives CDR1 LNHNV, CDR2 YYDKDF (reference sequence). The CDR3 DNA follows: TGTGCCACCAGCATTACGCTCGGGGGGTCCGGGGAGCTGTTTTTT. As protein: CATSITLGGSGELFF.

The rearrangement links TRBV29-1 to TRBJ1-1; unclear D gene. The ends were cut back, 4 bases at V and 5 bases at J, with 11 bases in the middle. CDR1 is SQVTM, CDR2 ANQGSEA, per germline. CDR3 length equals 12 residues. Here the CDR3 reads CSVAPGRTEAFF. The DNA of the CDR3 is TGCAGCGTTGCTCCAGGCCGGACTGAAGCTTTCTTT. Drawing the rest from reference TRBV29-1 and TRBJ1-1, the complete variable domain is SAVISQKPSRDICQRGTSLTIQCQVDSQVTMMFWYRQQPGQSLTLIATANQGSEATYESGFVIDKFPISRPNLTFSTLTVSNMSPEDSSIYLCSVAPGRTEAFFGQGTRLTVV.

By frequency in the sample, this clone is medium-sized. The rearrangement links TRBV15 to TRBJ1-5, with D possibly matching TRBD1 (6 bases). The CDR3 extends over 14 amino acids. V was shortened by 3 bases and J by 7 bases, with 13 bases between the two germline ends. Germline-derived CDR1 and CDR2 are LNHNV and YYDKDF (reference sequence). CDR3 residues: CATSRGTGLQPQHF. Written as DNA, the CDR3 is TGTGCCACCAGCAGGGGAACAGGGCTACAGCCCCAGCATTTT. Full variable domain (remainder filled in from reference TRBV15 and TRBJ1-5): DAMVIQNPRYQVTQFGKPVTLSCSQTLNHNVMYWYQQKSSQAPKLLFHYYDKDFNNEADTPDNFQSRRPNTSFCFLDIRSPGLGDTAMYLCATSRGTGLQPQHFGDGTRLSIL.

This sequence joins TRBV30 and TRBJ2-2; tentatively, D is TRBD1 or TRBD2 (5 bases each). The V and J ends lost 3 bases and 6 bases respectively, with 17 bases between them. Per the germline V gene, CDR1 is GTSNPN and CDR2 is SVGIG (reference sequence). This CDR3 comprises 15 residues. CDR3 nucleotide sequence: TGTGCCTGGAGCCGACTGGGGGAAGGGGCCGGGGAGCTGTTTTTT. This codes for CAWSRLGEGAGELFF.

V and J are TRBV15 and TRBJ1-4; possible D gene TRBD1, 6 bases. V lost 5 bases and J lost 8, with 18 bases in between. This CDR3 region has 15 residues. Germline V gene data show CDR1 as LNHNV and CDR2 as YYDKDF (reference sequence). The CDR3 sequence is CATSGGQLLNEKLFF. CDR3 DNA: TGTGCCACCAGCGGTGGACAGCTACTAAACGAAAAACTGTTTTTT. The full variable domain, with the rest looked up from reference TRBV15 and TRBJ1-4, is DAMVIQNPRYQVTQFGKPVTLSCSQTLNHNVMYWYQQKSSQAPKLLFHYYDKDFNNEADTPDNFQSRRPNTSFCFLDIRSPGLGDTAMYLCATSGGQLLNEKLFFGSGTQLSVL.

This clone is a singleton in its sample. V is TRBV4-2 and J is TRBJ2-7, with 8 nucleotides matching TRBD2. The CDR3 has 15 residues. Germline V gene data show CDR1 as LGHNA and CDR2 as YNFKEQ. Unmatched junction bases numbered 5, after V lost 0 bases and J lost 4 bases. The CDR3: CASSQEWGGGYEQYF. The CDR3, as DNA: TGTGCCAGCAGCCAAGAATGGGGCGGGGGGTACGAGCAGTACTTC.

V usage is TRBV30 and J usage is TRBJ2-3; maybe TRBD2 (6 bases). V was clipped by 0 bases and J by 4 bases, with 11 bases between them. The germline CDR1 and CDR2 sequences are GTSNPN and SVGIG (reference sequence). CDR3 length: 14 amino acids. The CDR3 sequence: CAWSVGGGSDTQYF. The CDR3 nucleotides are TGTGCCTGGAGTGTAGGTGGGGGGTCAGATACGCAGTATTTT.

This clone was counted between two and nine times. J is TRBJ2-3 and V is TRBV7-9; D is ambiguous. Germline assignment: CDR1 SEHNR and CDR2 FQNEAQ (reference sequence). The CDR3 sequence is 13 residues long. The germline V and J ends were trimmed by 5 bases and 3 bases, with 9 bases remaining between them. The CDR3 spells CASSLSRTDTQYF. The DNA of the CDR3 is TGTGCCAGCAGCCTCAGCAGGACAGATACGCAGTATTTT.

V is TRBV25-1 and J is TRBJ1-6, with a tentative D call TRBD1 (6 bases). This CDR3 is built from 15 residues. Trimming removed 6 bases at V and 10 bases at J, with 19 bases between. CDR1 and CDR2 from the germline V gene are MGHDK and SYGVNS. This chain's CDR3 is CASRESTGKMSPLHF. The CDR3 nucleotides read TGTGCCAGCAGGGAGTCCACAGGGAAGATGTCACCCCTCCACTTT.

In its sample, this clone ranks as medium-sized (0.01 to 0.1%). This rearrangement joins TRBV18 to TRBJ1-1; D ambiguous. There are 13 residues in the CDR3. The germline gives CDR1 KGHSH, CDR2 LQKENI. V lost 3 bases, J lost 7 bases, and 12 bases lay in between. In DNA form, the CDR3 reads TGTGCCAGCTCACCCGGACTGAACTATGAAGCTTTCTTT. Encoded protein: CASSPGLNYEAFF.

In its sample, this clone was seen a few times. The genes are TRBV30 and TRBJ1-2, with a tentative D call TRBD1 (5 bases). The ends were cut back, 2 bases at V and 8 bases at J, with 9 bases in the middle. The CDR3 is 11 amino acids. The germline CDR1 and CDR2 sequences are GTSNPN and SVGIG (reference sequence). In nucleotides, the CDR3 is TGTGCCTGGAGTCCCGGGGGGGGCTACACCTTC. Translating gives CAWSPGGGYTF.

The V gene is TRBV29-1, the J gene TRBJ1-1; no clear D. This CDR3 is built from 12 residues. V was pared by 7 bases and J by 8 bases, with 17 bases between. Germline V CDR1 and CDR2: SQVTM, ANQGSEA. The CDR3 here is CSAYSRGTEAFF. As DNA, the CDR3 is TGCAGCGCCTACAGTCGGGGTACGGAAGCTTTCTTT.

This clone was counted a few times. This chain links TRBV11-3 with TRBJ1-2, with D possibly being TRBD1 (6 bases). The V end lost 3 bases, the J end lost 6 bases, and 14 bases lay between the germline ends. This CDR3 has 14 amino acids. Germline assignment: CDR1 SGHNT and CDR2 YENEEA. CDR3 in DNA: TGTGCCAGCAGCTTCTATCACGAGGGGGATGGCTACACCTTC. It yields the protein CASSFYHEGDGYTF.

V is TRBV27 and J is TRBJ2-1, with 7 bases lining up with TRBD1. The CDR3 sequence is 14 residues long. The germline CDR1 and CDR2 sequences are MNHEY and SMNVEV (reference sequence). V gave up 5 bases and J gave up 13 bases; unmatched junction bases: 14. As DNA, the CDR3 is TGTGCCAGCAGTCCGAGTCGGGACAGACCCCGTCAGTTCTTC. Translation gives CASSPSRDRPRQFF.

CDR3 coding DNA: TGTGCCAGCAGTCAGACGGACTCACCCCTCCACTTT. Its protein product is CASSQTDSPLHF. V is TRBV12-3 or TRBV12-4 and J is TRBJ1-6; no clear D. The germline V and J ends were trimmed by 5 bases and 10 bases, with 9 bases remaining between them. The CDR3 consists of 12 residues.

The J gene is TRBJ1-6, the V gene TRBV28, with TRBD1 matching over 10 bases. CDR3 size: 17 residues. The germline V gene has CDR1 MDHEN and CDR2 SYDVKM. Trimming cost V 3 bases and J 7 bases; bases outside gene matches: 9. The CDR3 DNA is TGTGCCAGCAGTTTGTTCCTAACGGACAGGGGGAATTCACCCCTCCACTTT. Protein: CASSLFLTDRGNSPLHF.

The rearrangement uses TRBV7-2 and TRBJ1-2; 7 bases are a match to TRBD1. J gave up 5 bases and V 3 bases, and 9 bases lay outside the gene matches. This CDR3 has 15 residues. Germline-derived CDR1 and CDR2 are SGHTA and FQGNSA. CDR3 amino acids: CASSFGQGVGYGYTF. The DNA of the CDR3 is TGTGCCAGCAGCTTTGGGCAGGGGGTAGGGTATGGCTACACCTTC.

By sample share, this clone is medium-sized (0.01 to 0.1%). V is TRBV4-2 and J is TRBJ2-7, with D unclear. CDR1 is LGHNA and CDR2 is YNFKEQ in the germline V gene. The CDR3 has 15 residues. V was cut by 1 base and J by 2 bases, with 12 bases left in between. The CDR3 reads CASSQGSGAAYEQYF. In DNA, the CDR3 is TGTGCCAGCAGCCAAGGATCGGGCGCCGCCTACGAGCAGTACTTC.

The chain couples TRBV3-1 (or the pseudogene TRBV3-2) to TRBJ2-7; D not certain. Germline assignment: CDR1 LGHDT and CDR2 YNNKEL (reference sequence). V lost 3 bases, J lost 3 bases, and 6 bases lay in between. The CDR3 is made up of 12 amino acids. DNA of the CDR3: TGTGCCAGCAGCCAGAGCTTCTACGAGCAGTACTTC. It codes for CASSQSFYEQYF.

In DNA form, the CDR3 reads TGTGCCAGCAGCCCGGGACACTACTACGAGCAGTACTTC. It encodes CASSPGHYYEQYF. The chain joins TRBV12-3 or TRBV12-4 to TRBJ2-7, with TRBD1 as a possible D gene (6 bases). Trimming shortened V by 6 bases and J by 3 bases, and 12 bases separated the two germline ends. The CDR3 runs to 13 residues.